These T cell receptor beta chains were read from a single sample in a study of blood T cells in healthy people across ages. TCRdb used MiXCR to reprocess the 5' RACE reads, holding one entry per CDR3 protein. The table shows about a million distinct CDR3 sequences, with about 48% occurring only once. Sequences were obtained from blood. The receptors were sampled from a man under 40 in good health. Both conserved end residues are part of each CDR3. The D gene is left open where the match is weak. Size tells how often a clone was seen (once, few, many) or the class of an expanded clone, and some rows leave it out.

j_call v_call clone_size d_call cdr3_nt cdr3_aa
TRBJ2-7 TRBV20-1 few TRBD1 TGCAGTGCCACGGACAGGTTCCCCTACGAGCAGTACTTC CSATDRFPYEQYF
TRBJ2-1 TRBV7-2 few - TGTGCCAGCAGCGCCCTTTACAATGAGCAGTTCTTC CASSALYNEQFF
TRBJ2-1 TRBV6-2/TRBV6-3 few TRBD1 TGTGCCAGCACCACTTGGACAGGGGCTGAAAATGAGCAGTTCTTC CASTTWTGAENEQFF
TRBJ2-5 TRBV4-3 few - TGCGCCAGCAGCCAAGGGGAACCTCCAGGAGAGACCCAGTACTTC CASSQGEPPGETQYF
TRBJ1-2 TRBV4-1 - - TGCGCCAGCAGCCAAGAAAAGGGAGTTGCATACGGCTACACCTTC CASSQEKGVAYGYTF
TRBJ2-3 TRBV3-1 - - TGTGCCAGCAGCCAAGATCGACATACGCAGTATTTT CASSQDRHTQYF
TRBJ1-4 TRBV12-3/TRBV12-4 - TRBD1 TGTGCCAGCAGTCCCTGGGACAGGGTTAATGAAAAACTGTTTTTT CASSPWDRVNEKLFF
TRBJ2-1 TRBV20-1 - - TGCAGTGCTAGAGGCAGGGGGGGGATGAATGAGCAGTTCTTC CSARGRGGMNEQFF
TRBJ1-1 TRBV7-2 - - TGTGCCAGCAGCCCCGGTGTCGCGGGTCGCACTGAAGCTTTCTTT CASSPGVAGRTEAFF
TRBJ2-1 TRBV5-1 - - TGCGCCAGCAGCCCCCACTCGACCTCCTACAATGAGCAGTTCTTC CASSPHSTSYNEQFF
TRBJ1-2 TRBV6-5 many - TGTGCCAGCAGTCCTACCTTCGCATTGTTTTTGGGCTACACCTTC CASSPTFALFLGYTF
TRBJ2-1 TRBV6-2/TRBV6-3 - TRBD2 TGTGCCAGCAGTTACTCGGGGACTAAGAATGAGCAGTTCTTC CASSYSGTKNEQFF